What follows is one T cell receptor (beta chain) and its context. The data originate from a study of blood T cell repertoires in COVID-19. Study information: COVID-19 samples collected from the United States, Italy and Spain covered acute and convalescent phases. Nucleic acid was either cDNA or gDNA, and it came from T cells, B-cell-depleted T cells, or PBMCs.

The method was immunoSEQ multiplex PCR; TCRdb's version includes in-frame clones alone and lacks a portion of them. This table has under 300,000 clones, about 82% appearing once. Germline-derived CDR1 and CDR2 are SGHRS and YFSETQ. The CDR3 is 16 residues long. Trimming removed 6 bases from V and 0 bases from J; junction bases left unmatched: 4. The source is a man older than 75 with acute or convalescent COVID-19. This rearrangement joins TRBV5-1 to TRBJ2-6; TRBD1 matches at 9 bases. The sequenced sample consisted of peripheral blood. The CDR3 DNA follows: TGCGCCAGCACCTGGACAGGGGACTCTGGGGCCAACGTCCTGACTTTC. Residues: CASTWTGDSGANVLTF.